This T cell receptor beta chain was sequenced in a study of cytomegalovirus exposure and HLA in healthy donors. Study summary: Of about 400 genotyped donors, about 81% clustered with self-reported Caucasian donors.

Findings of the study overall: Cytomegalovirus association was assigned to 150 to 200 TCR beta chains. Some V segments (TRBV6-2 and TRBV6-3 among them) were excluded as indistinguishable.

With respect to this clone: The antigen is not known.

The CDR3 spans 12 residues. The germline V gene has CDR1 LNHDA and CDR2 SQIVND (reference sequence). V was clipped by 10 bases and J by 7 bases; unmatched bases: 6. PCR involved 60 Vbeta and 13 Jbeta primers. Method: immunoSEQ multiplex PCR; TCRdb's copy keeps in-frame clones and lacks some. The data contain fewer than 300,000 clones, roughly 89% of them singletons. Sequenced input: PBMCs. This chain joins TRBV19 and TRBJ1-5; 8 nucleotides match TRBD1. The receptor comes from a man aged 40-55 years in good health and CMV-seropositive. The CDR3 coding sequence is TGTGCCACAACAGGGGGAACCCAGCCCCAGCATTTT. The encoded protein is CATTGGTQPQHF.